This T cell receptor (beta chain) was sequenced in a study of shared clonotypes between healthy human individuals. Sequencing was performed with immunoSEQ multiplex PCR; in TCRdb, only in-frame clones are kept and a portion is missing. This sample has approximately 2.4 million clones, with approximately 96% found just once. This CDR3 spans 13 amino acids. Germline loops: CDR1 MNHNS, CDR2 SASEGT. V was pared by 11 bases and J by 9 bases, with 8 bases of the junction left unmatched. Worth noting for this clone: Its cognate antigen is unknown.

Broader study findings: Clonotype sharing across donors was expected to vary with sequencing depth.

The rearrangement joins TRBV6-1 to TRBJ2-3; 13 bases line up with TRBD2. The sequence was collected from a young man in good health. Sequences were obtained from naive CD4+ T cells sorted from blood. Described subset: CD45RA+ positively selected. This CDR3 is CASTSGRAETQYF. The CDR3 DNA is TGTGCCTCCACTAGCGGGAGGGCCGAAACGCAGTATTTT.